The 5 T cell receptor beta chains reported below all come from one sample, sequenced in a study of T-cell memory formation after mild COVID-19. TCRdb re-derived calls from the 5' RACE reads in MiXCR, one entry per CDR3 protein. The profile shows around 300,000 distinct CDR3 sequences, more than 15% of them singletons. Sample: PBMCs or a T cell subset sorted from them (not recorded which). These receptors were collected from a man aged 18 to 30 who had mild COVID-19 (a few samples of this study predate the infection). Cell type and time point are not known.

By its share, this clonotype is large. The gene calls are TRBV7-8 and TRBJ2-2; no firm D call. The ends were cut back, 5 bases at V and 0 bases at J, with 7 bases in the middle. This CDR3 comprises 14 residues. The germline CDR1 and CDR2 sequences are SGHVS and FQNEAQ. CDR3 bases: TGTGCCAGCAGCGCAGTCGCGAACACCGGGGAGCTGTTTTTT. It is translated as CASSAVANTGELFF.

This clonotype was picked up a small number of times. The chain couples TRBV3-1 to TRBJ2-7; either TRBD1 or TRBD2 may supply D (5 bases each). CDR3 length: 12 amino acids. Germline V lookup: CDR1 LGHDT, CDR2 YNNKEL (reference sequence). With 4 bases removed from V and 7 bases from J, the gap between germline ends came to 11 bases. The CDR3 DNA is TGTGCCAGCAGCCCGGGGCCGCGGGAGCAGTACTTC. Translating gives CASSPGPREQYF.

V gene TRBV5-6 combines with J gene TRBJ1-6; 9 nucleotides agree with TRBD1. The CDR3 has 14 residues. V shed 4 bases and J 7 bases; nucleotides not matched to a gene: 3. CDR1 is SGHDT and CDR2 is YYEEEE in the germline V gene. DNA of the CDR3: TGTGCCAGCAGCCGGGGACAGGGAAATTCACCCCTCCACTTT. Its protein is CASSRGQGNSPLHF.

The chain employs TRBV7-2 and TRBJ1-2, with 7 bases fitting TRBD1. Germline CDR1 and CDR2: SGHTA and FQGNSA. This CDR3 has 13 residues. V dropped 3 bases and J dropped 6; count of bases not matched to a gene: 4. The CDR3 loop reads CASSLTGLNGYTF. For the CDR3, the DNA is TGTGCCAGCAGCTTGACAGGGCTTAATGGCTACACCTTC.

This clonotype was seen only a few times. CDR3 sequence: CASSLLAGSVETQYF. CDR3 coding DNA: TGCGCCAGCAGCTTGTTGGCAGGGAGTGTCGAGACCCAGTACTTC. The J gene is TRBJ2-5, the V gene TRBV5-1; D assignment may be TRBD1 or TRBD2 (5 bases each). The CDR3 length is 15 residues. Trimming pared 1 base from V and 5 bases from J, leaving 15 bases between. Germline CDR1 SGHRS, CDR2 YFSETQ.